Shown below are 14 T cell receptor beta chains from a single sample sequenced in a study of blood T cell repertoires in COVID-19. The method was immunoSEQ multiplex PCR; TCRdb's version includes in-frame clones alone and lacks a portion of them. In the table there are over 250,000 clones, roughly 85% of which are singletons. The sample comprised peripheral blood. These receptors were collected from a woman in her 50s who had recovered from COVID-19.

The chain couples TRBV6-5 to TRBJ1-2, with a possible D match to TRBD1 (6 bases). Trimming pared 5 bases from V and 2 bases from J, leaving 15 bases between. The germline gives CDR1 MNHEY, CDR2 SVGAGI. The CDR3 is made up of 15 amino acids. CDR3 region: CASSLTRTANYGYTF. The CDR3 DNA reads TGTGCCAGCAGTCTGACTCGGACAGCCAACTATGGCTACACCTTC.

The rearrangement uses TRBV18 and TRBJ2-4; D possibly corresponds to TRBD2 (5 bases). V lost 4 bases and J 3 bases, leaving 16 bases between the germline ends. Germline V gene lookup returns CDR1 KGHSH and CDR2 LQKENI. CDR3 length: 16 residues. The CDR3 coding sequence is TGTGCCAGCTCACAAAGATCAGACCGGGACAAAAACATTCAGTACTTC. Its translation: CASSQRSDRDKNIQYF.

This clone was seen a handful of times. V gene TRBV7-2 combines with J gene TRBJ1-2; D is unresolved. V lost 1 base to trimming and J lost 8 bases, with 14 bases between them. Germline CDR1 SGHTA, CDR2 FQGNSA. The CDR3 spans 14 residues. The CDR3 bases are TGTGCCAGCAGCTTAGTTTGGTCTGGGGAGGGCTACACCTTC. Translation gives CASSLVWSGEGYTF.

This chain links TRBV7-2 with TRBJ2-1, with 10 bases aligning to TRBD2. Trimming removed 2 bases from V and 6 bases from J; junction bases left unmatched: 4. Germline V gene sequence: CDR1 SGHTA, CDR2 FQGNSA. The CDR3 length is 15 residues. The CDR3 nucleotides are TGTGCCAGCAGCTTAACTAGCGGGGAGTTCAATGAGCAGTTCTTC. This translates into CASSLTSGEFNEQFF.

V and J are TRBV27 and TRBJ1-1; maybe TRBD1 (5 bases). The CDR3 has 14 residues. CDR1 is MNHEY, CDR2 SMNVEV, per germline (reference sequence). Trimming removed 4 bases from V and 4 bases from J, with 13 bases in between. The CDR3 loop is CASSSRGGITEAFF. CDR3 DNA sequence: TGTGCCAGCAGTTCCCGGGGGGGGATCACTGAAGCTTTCTTT.

The chain carries TRBV5-4 and TRBJ1-1, with D perhaps matching TRBD1 (5 bases). The germline gives CDR1 SGHNT, CDR2 YYREEE (reference sequence). V was shortened by 4 bases and J by 2 bases, with 12 bases between the two germline ends. The CDR3 has 14 residues. The CDR3 here is CASSVQGSNTEAFF. The CDR3 DNA reads TGTGCCAGCAGCGTTCAGGGATCTAACACTGAAGCTTTCTTT.

The rearrangement uses TRBV9 and TRBJ2-2; possibly TRBD1 for D (6 bases). CDR3 length: 16 amino acids. Trimming pared 4 bases from V and 0 bases from J, leaving 13 bases between. CDR1 and CDR2 from the germline V gene are SGDLS and YYNGEE. In DNA, the CDR3 is TGTGCCAGCAGCCCGGGTGGGACACCGAACACCGGGGAGCTGTTTTTT. This encodes CASSPGGTPNTGELFF.

The chain links TRBV28 to TRBJ2-7; D gene unclear. The CDR3 spans 12 residues. Germline V gene data show CDR1 as MDHEN and CDR2 as SYDVKM. V shed 4 bases and J shed 2 bases, with 6 bases lying between them. CDR3 sequence: CASSSSPYEQYF. The CDR3 DNA reads TGTGCCAGCAGTTCCTCCCCCTACGAGCAGTACTTC.

On this clone itself: One end of the junction varies from germline; a read error may be responsible. The chain's CDR3 is CASSIGGGCTF. The CDR3 coding sequence is TGTGCCAGCAGTATAGGGGGGGGCTGCACCTTC. V is TRBV6-2 or TRBV6-3 and J is TRBJ1-2; a weak D match, TRBD1 (6 bases). The CDR3 is made up of 11 amino acids. Looked up from germline, CDR1 is MNHEY and CDR2 is SVGEGT.

V is TRBV28 and J is TRBJ2-5; D is possibly TRBD1 (6 bases). Germline V gives CDR1 MDHEN, CDR2 SYDVKM. V dropped 5 bases and J dropped 5 bases, with 15 bases sitting between them. This CDR3 region has 14 residues. The CDR3 protein is CASSPPRGWETQYF. The CDR3 coding sequence is TGTGCCAGCAGTCCCCCGAGGGGGTGGGAGACCCAGTACTTC.

This sequence joins TRBV18 and TRBJ1-5; 9 bases line up with TRBD1. Trimming at V came to 5 bases and at J to 7 bases, leaving 9 bases not matched to a gene. In germline, CDR1 is KGHSH, CDR2 LQKENI. This CDR3 comprises 15 residues. The CDR3 loop is CASSGPGTGWQPQHF. CDR3 bases: TGTGCCAGCTCAGGCCCCGGGACAGGGTGGCAGCCCCAGCATTTT.

This chain uses TRBV6-6 with TRBJ2-3, with 7 positions matching TRBD1. The CDR3 has 14 amino acids. V was clipped by 7 bases and J by 2 bases; unmatched bases: 6. The germline gives CDR1 MNHNY, CDR2 SVGAGI (reference sequence). The CDR3 DNA reads as TGTGCCAGCATACGGGACAGTTACACAGATACGCAGTATTTT. Amino acid sequence: CASIRDSYTDTQYF.

This clone is a singleton in its sample. J is TRBJ1-3 and V is TRBV4-3; D gene uncertain. Germline assignment: CDR1 LGHNA and CDR2 YSLEER. Trimming took off 2 bases at V and 0 bases at J, with 8 bases between the two ends. This CDR3 spans 15 amino acids. The CDR3 DNA follows: TGCGCCAGCAGCCAATCGTACAGCTCTGGAAACACCATATATTTT. It encodes CASSQSYSSGNTIYF.

The chain has TRBV5-5 and TRBJ2-1; 10 nucleotides align to TRBD2. The J segment lost 7 bases and the V segment lost 0 bases, leaving 7 bases of the junction unmatched. CDR1 is SGHKS, CDR2 YYEKEE, per germline (reference sequence). The CDR3 is 16 amino acids. For the CDR3, the DNA is TGTGCCAGCAGCTTGGCCAGCGGGGGGGCAGTGAATGAGCAGTTCTTC. Amino acids: CASSLASGGAVNEQFF.